This T cell receptor (beta chain) is from a study of metastatic and nonmetastatic thyroid tumors. Across the whole study: It was across blood and tumor or nodule tissue from malignant and benign thyroid patients that repertoires were compared.

The CDR3 has 14 residues. Until they underwent thyroid surgery, no patient had received any treatment. A few counts support this clone. Mismatch with germline at one junction end may stem from a read error. Original data processing: The study's classifier, a distant-metastasis tool for papillary thyroid cancer, was built using CDR3 differences across clinicopathological groups. MiXCR reprocessed the PCR reads for TCRdb. The V and J calls and clone size come from TCRdb's table, not from the authors' own analysis. The profile shows more than 12,000 clones, about 29% of them singletons. V gene TRBV12-3 or TRBV12-4 combines with J gene TRBJ1-3; no clear D gene. This sequence was found in a male donor with papillary thyroid cancer or a benign thyroid nodule (not recorded which). Some clones in this sample may be carry-over from other donors' samples. Sequenced material: tumor tissue. Here the CDR3 reads CASILAHSGDTIYF. CDR3 in DNA: TGTGCCAGCATTTTAGCCCACTCTGGAGACACCATATATTTT.